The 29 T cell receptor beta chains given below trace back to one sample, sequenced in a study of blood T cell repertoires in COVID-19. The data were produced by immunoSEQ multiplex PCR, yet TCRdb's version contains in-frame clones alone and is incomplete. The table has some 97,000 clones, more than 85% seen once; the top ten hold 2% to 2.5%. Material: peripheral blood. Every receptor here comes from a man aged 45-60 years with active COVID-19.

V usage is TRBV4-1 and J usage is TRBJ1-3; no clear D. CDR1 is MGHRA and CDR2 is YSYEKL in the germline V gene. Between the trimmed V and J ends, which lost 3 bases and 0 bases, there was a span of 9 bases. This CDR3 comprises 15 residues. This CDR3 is CASSQGFSSGNTIYF. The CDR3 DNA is TGCGCCAGCAGCCAGGGCTTCAGCTCTGGAAACACCATATATTTT.

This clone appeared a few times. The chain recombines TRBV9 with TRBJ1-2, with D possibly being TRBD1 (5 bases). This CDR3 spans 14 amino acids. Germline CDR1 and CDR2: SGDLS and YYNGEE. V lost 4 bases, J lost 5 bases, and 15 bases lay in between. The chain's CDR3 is CASSTSTVTYGYTF. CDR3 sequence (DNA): TGTGCCAGCAGCACCTCGACAGTTACTTATGGCTACACCTTC.

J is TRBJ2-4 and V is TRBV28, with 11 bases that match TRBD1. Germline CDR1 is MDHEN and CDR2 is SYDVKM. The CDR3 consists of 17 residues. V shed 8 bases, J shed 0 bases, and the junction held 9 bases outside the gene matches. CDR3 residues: CASAGQGATLAKNIQYF. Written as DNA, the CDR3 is TGTGCCAGCGCTGGACAGGGGGCAACCTTAGCCAAAAACATTCAGTACTTC.

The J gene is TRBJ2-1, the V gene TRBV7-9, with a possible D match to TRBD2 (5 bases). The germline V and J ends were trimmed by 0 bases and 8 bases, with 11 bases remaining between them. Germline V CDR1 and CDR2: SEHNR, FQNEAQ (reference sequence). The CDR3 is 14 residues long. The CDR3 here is CASSLAAPGYEQFF. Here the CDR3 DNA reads TGTGCCAGCAGCTTAGCGGCCCCGGGGTATGAGCAGTTCTTC.

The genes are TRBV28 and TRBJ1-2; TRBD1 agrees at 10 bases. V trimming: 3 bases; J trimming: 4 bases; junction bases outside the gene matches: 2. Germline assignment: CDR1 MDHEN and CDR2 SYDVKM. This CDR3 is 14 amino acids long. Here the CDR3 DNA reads TGTGCCAGCAGTTTGGACAGGGGGGGCTATGGCTACACCTTC. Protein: CASSLDRGGYGYTF.

Here the CDR3 reads CASSLGMGSNQPQHF. Written as DNA, the CDR3 is TGTGCCAGCAGCTTGGGCATGGGCAGCAATCAGCCCCAGCATTTT. The gene calls are TRBV5-6 and TRBJ1-5; D is unclear. CDR1 SGHDT and CDR2 YYEEEE come from the germline V gene. The CDR3 contains 15 residues. Deletions cut 0 bases from V and 1 base from J, with 8 bases between.

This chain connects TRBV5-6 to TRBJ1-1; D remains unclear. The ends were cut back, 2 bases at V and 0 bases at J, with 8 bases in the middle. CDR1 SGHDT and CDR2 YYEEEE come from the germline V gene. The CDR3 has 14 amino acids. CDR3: CASSFRHLNTEAFF. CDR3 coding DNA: TGTGCCAGCAGCTTTAGACACTTGAACACTGAAGCTTTCTTT. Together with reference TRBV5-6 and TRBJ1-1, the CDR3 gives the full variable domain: DAGVTQSPTHLIKTRGQQVTLRCSPKSGHDTVSWYQQALGQGPQFIFQYYEEEERQRGNFPDRFSGHQFPNYSSELNVNALLLGDSALYLCASSFRHLNTEAFFGQGTRLTVV.

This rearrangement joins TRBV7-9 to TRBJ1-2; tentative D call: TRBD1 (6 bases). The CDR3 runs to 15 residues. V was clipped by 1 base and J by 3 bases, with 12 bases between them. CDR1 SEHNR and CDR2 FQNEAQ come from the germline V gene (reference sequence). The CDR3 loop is CASSLVVGADYGYTF. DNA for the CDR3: TGTGCCAGCAGCTTAGTGGTGGGGGCCGACTATGGCTACACCTTC.

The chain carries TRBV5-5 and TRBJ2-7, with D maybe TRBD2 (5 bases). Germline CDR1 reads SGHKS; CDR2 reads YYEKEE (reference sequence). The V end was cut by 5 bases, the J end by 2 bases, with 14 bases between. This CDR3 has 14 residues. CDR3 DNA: TGTGCCAGCAGGCCCGGGGAGACCCCCTACGAGCAGTACTTC. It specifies CASRPGETPYEQYF. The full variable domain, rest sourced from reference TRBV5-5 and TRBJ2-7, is DAGVTQSPTHLIKTRGQQVTLRCSPISGHKSVSWYQQVLGQGPQFIFQYYEKEERGRGNFPDRFSARQFPNYSSELNVNALLLGDSALYLCASRPGETPYEQYFGPGTRLTVT.

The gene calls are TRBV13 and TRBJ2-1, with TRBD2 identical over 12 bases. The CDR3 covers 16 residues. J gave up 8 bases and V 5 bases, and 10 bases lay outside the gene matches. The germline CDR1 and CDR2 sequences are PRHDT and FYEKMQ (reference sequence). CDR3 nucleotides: TGTGCCAGCAGCCAGCTAGCGGGAGGGCCGATCTATGAGCAGTTCTTC. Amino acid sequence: CASSQLAGGPIYEQFF.

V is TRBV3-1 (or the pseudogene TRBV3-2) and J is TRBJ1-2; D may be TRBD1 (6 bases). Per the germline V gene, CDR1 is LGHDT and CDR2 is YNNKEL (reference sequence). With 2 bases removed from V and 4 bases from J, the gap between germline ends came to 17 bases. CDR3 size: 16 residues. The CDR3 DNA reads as TGTGCCAGCAGCCAAAAAGGGACACCCTCAGGCTATGGCTACACCTTC. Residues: CASSQKGTPSGYGYTF.

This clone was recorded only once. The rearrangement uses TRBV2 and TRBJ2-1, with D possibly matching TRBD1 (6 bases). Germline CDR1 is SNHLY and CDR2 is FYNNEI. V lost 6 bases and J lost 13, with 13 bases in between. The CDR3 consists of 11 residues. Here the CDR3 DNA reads TGTGCCAGCAGGGAACAGGGCCACCAGTTCTTC. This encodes CASREQGHQFF.

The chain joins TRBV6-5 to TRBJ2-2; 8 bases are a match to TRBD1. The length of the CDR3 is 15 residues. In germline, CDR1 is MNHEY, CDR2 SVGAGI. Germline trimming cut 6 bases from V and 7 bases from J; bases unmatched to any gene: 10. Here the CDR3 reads CASRHQGAAGGELFF. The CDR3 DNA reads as TGTGCCAGCAGGCATCAGGGGGCGGCCGGCGGGGAGCTGTTTTTT.

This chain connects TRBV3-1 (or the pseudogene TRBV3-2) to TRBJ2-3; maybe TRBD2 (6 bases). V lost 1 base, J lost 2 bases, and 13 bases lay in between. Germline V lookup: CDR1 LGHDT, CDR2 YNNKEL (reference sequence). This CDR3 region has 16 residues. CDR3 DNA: TGTGCCAGCAGCCAAGGGGTAATAGCGGCCACAGATACGCAGTATTTT. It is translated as CASSQGVIAATDTQYF.

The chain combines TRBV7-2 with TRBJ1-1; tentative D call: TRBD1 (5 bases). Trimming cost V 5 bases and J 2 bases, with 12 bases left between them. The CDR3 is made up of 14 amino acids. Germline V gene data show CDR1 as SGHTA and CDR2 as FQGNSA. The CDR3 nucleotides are TGTGCCAGCAGCAAGGGGCCCACAAACACTGAAGCTTTCTTT. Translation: CASSKGPTNTEAFF.

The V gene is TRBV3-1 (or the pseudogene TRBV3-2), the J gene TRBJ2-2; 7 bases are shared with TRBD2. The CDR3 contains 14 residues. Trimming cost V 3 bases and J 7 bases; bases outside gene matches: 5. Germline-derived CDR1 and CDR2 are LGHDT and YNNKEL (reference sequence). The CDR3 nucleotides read TGTGCCAGCAGCCACCTGACTAGCAACGGGGAGCTGTTTTTT. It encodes CASSHLTSNGELFF.

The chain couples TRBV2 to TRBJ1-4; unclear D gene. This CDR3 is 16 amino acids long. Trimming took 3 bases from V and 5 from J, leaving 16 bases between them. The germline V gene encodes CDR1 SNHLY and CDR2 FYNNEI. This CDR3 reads CASSDVGSGLNEKLFF. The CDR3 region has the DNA TGTGCCAGCAGTGATGTCGGGAGTGGTTTGAATGAAAAACTGTTTTTT.

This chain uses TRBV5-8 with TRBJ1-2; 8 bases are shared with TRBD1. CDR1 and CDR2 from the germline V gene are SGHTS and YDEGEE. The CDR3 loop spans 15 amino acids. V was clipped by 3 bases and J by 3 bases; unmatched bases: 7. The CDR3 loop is CASSWTGFVDYGYTF. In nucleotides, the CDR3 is TGTGCCAGCAGCTGGACAGGGTTCGTAGACTATGGCTACACCTTC. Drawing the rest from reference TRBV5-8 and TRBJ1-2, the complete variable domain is EAGVTQSPTHLIKTRGQQATLRCSPISGHTSVYWYQQALGLGLQFLLWYDEGEERNRGNFPPRFSGRQFPNYSSELNVNALELEDSALYLCASSWTGFVDYGYTFGSGTRLTVV.

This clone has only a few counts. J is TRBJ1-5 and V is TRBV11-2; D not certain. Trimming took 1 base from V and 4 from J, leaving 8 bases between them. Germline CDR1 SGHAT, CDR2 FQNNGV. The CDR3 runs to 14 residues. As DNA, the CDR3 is TGTGCCAGCAGCTTAGCCAGCGGAAATCAGCCCCAGCATTTT. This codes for CASSLASGNQPQHF.

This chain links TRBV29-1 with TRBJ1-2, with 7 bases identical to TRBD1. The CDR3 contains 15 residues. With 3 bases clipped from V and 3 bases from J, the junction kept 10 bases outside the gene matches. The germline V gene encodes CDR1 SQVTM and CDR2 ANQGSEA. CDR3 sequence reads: CSVDTLTGKYYGYTF. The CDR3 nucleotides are TGCAGCGTTGATACTTTGACAGGGAAATACTATGGCTACACCTTC.

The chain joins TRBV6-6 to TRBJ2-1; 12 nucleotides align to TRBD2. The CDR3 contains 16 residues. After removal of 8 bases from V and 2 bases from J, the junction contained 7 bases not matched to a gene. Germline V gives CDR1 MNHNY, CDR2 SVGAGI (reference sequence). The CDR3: CASGLAGGRTYNEQFF. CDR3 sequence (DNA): TGTGCCAGCGGGCTAGCGGGAGGGAGAACCTACAATGAGCAGTTCTTC.

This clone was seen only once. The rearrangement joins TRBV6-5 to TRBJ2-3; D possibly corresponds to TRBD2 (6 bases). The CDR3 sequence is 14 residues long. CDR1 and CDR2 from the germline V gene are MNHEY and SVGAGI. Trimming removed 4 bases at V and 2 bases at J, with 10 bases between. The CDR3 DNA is TGTGCCAGCAGTTCTCGGGGGATCACAGATACGCAGTATTTT. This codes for CASSSRGITDTQYF.

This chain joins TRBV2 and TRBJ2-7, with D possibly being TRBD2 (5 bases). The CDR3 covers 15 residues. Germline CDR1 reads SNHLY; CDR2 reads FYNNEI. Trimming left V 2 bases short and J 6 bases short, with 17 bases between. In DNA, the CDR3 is TGTGCCAGCAGTGAATTGCCCCTGGGTGCGGGCGAGCAGTACTTC. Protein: CASSELPLGAGEQYF.

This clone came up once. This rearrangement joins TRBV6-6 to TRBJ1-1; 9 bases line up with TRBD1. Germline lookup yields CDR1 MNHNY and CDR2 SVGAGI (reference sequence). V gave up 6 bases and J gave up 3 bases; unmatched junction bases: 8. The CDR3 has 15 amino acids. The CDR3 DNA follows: TGTGCCAGCAGCCGAAGAGACAGGGGGGACACTGAAGCTTTCTTT. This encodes CASSRRDRGDTEAFF.

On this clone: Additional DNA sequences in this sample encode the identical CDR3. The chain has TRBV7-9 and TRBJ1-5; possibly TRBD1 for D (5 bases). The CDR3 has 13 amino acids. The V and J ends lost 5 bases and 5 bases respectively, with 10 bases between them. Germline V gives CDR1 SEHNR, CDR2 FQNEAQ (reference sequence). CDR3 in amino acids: CASSRTGDQPQHF. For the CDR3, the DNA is TGTGCCAGCAGCCGCACGGGGGATCAGCCCCAGCATTTT.

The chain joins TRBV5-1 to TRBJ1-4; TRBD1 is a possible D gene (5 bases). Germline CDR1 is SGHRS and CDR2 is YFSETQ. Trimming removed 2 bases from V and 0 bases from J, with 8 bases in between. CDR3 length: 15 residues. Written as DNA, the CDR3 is TGCGCCAGCAGCTTTGGACAAGCAACTAATGAAAAACTGTTTTTT. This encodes CASSFGQATNEKLFF. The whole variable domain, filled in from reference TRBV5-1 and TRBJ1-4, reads KAGVTQTPRYLIKTRGQQVTLSCSPISGHRSVSWYQQTPGQGLQFLFEYFSETQRNKGNFPGRFSGRQFSNSRSEMNVSTLELGDSALYLCASSFGQATNEKLFFGSGTQLSVL.

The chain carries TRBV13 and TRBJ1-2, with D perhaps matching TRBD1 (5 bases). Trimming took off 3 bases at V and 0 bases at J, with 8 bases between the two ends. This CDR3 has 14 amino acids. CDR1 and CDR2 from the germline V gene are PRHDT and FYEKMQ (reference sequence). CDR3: CASSFQGSNYGYTF. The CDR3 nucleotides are TGTGCCAGCAGCTTCCAGGGATCTAACTATGGCTACACCTTC.

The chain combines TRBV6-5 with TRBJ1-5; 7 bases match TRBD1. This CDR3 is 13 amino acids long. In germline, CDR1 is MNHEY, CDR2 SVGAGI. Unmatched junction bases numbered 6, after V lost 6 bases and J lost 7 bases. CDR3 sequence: CASSPDRAQPQHF. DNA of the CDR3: TGTGCCAGCAGCCCCGACAGGGCCCAGCCCCAGCATTTT.

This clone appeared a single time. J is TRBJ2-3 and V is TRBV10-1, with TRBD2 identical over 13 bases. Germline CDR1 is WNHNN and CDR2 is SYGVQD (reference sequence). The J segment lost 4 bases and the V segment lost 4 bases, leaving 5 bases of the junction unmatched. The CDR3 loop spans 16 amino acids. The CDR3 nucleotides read TGCGCCAGCAGTGCCTCCGGACTAGCGGGAGCAGATACGCAGTATTTT. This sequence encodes CASSASGLAGADTQYF.